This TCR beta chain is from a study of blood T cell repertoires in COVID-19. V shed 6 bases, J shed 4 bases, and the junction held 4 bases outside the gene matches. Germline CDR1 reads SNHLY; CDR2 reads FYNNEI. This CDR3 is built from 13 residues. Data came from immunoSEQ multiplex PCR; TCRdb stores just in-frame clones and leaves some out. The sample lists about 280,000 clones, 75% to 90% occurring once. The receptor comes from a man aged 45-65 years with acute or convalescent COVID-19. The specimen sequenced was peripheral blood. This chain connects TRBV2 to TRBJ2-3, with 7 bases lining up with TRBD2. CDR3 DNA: TGTGCCAGCAGGCGACTAGCAGCAGATACGCAGTATTTT. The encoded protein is CASRRLAADTQYF. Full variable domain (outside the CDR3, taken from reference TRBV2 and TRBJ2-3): EPEVTQTPSHQVTQMGQEVILRCVPISNHLYFYWYRQILGQKVEFLVSFYNNEISEKSEIFDDQFSVERPDGSNFTLKIRSTKLEDSAMYFCASRRLAADTQYFGPGTRLTVL.